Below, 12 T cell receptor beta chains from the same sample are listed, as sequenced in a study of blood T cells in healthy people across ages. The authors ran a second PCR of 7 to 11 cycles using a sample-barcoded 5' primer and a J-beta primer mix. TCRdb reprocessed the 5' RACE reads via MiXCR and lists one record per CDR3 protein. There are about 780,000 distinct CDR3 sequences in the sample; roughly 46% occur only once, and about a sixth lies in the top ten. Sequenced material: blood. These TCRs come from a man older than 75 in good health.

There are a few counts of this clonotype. The CDR3 region has the DNA TGTGCCAGCAGCGCCGGGACAGGGGACCTGGGGGGCTACACCTTC. Encoded protein: CASSAGTGDLGGYTF. The chain joins TRBV9 to TRBJ1-2; 10 bases fit TRBD1. The CDR3 contains 15 residues. Germline CDR1 reads SGDLS; CDR2 reads YYNGEE. Trimming took 3 bases from V and 8 from J; bases not matched to a gene: 10.

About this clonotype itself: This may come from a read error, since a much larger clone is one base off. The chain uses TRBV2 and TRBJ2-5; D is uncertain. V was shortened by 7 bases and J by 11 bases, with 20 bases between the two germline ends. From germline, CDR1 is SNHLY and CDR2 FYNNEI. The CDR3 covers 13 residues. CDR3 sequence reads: CASTNTKSGEQYF. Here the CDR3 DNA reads TGTGCCAGCACCAATACCAAGTCCGGTGAGCAGTACTTC. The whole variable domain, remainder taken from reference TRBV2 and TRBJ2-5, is EPEVTQTPSHQVTQMGQEVILRCVPISNHLYFYWYRQILGQKVEFLVSFYNNEISEKSEIFDDQFSVERPDGSNFTLKIRSTKLEDSAMYFCASTNTKSGEQYFGPGTRLLVL.

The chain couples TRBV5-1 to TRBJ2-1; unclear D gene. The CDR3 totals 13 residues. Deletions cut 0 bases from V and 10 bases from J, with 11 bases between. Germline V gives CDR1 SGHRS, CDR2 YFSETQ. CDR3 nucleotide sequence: TGCGCCAGCAGCTTGGGTGCCCTCTACGAGCAGTTCTTC. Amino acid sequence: CASSLGALYEQFF.

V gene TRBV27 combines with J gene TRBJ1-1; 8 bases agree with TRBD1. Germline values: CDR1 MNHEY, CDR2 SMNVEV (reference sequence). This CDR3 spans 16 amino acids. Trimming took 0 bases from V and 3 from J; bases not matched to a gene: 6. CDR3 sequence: CASSLSTGGGYTEAFF. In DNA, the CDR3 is TGTGCCAGCAGTTTATCTACAGGGGGGGGATACACTGAAGCTTTCTTT.

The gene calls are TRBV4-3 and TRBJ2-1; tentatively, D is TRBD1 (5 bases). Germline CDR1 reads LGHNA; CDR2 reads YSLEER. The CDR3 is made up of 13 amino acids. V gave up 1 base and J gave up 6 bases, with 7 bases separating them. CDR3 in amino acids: CASSQGRVNEQFF. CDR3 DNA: TGCGCCAGCAGCCAAGGCAGGGTCAATGAGCAGTTCTTC.

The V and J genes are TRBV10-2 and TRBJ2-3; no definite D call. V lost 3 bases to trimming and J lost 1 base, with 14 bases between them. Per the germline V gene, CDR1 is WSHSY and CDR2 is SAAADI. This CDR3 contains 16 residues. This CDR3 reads CASSDDRISGTDTQYF. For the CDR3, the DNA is TGCGCCAGCAGTGATGATCGGATTAGTGGCACAGATACGCAGTATTTT.

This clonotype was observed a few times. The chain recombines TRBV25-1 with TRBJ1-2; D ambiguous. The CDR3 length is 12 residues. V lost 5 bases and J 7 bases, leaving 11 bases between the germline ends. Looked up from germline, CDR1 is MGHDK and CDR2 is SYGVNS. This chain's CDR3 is CASSQGGGGYTF. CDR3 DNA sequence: TGTGCCAGCAGTCAAGGAGGTGGTGGCTACACCTTC.

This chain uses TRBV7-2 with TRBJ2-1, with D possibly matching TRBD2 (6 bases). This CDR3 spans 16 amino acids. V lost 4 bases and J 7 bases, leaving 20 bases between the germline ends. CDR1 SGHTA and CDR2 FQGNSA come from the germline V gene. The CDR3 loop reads CASSSRRSSVPNEQFF. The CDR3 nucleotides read TGTGCCAGCAGCTCCCGCAGATCTAGCGTACCTAATGAGCAGTTCTTC.

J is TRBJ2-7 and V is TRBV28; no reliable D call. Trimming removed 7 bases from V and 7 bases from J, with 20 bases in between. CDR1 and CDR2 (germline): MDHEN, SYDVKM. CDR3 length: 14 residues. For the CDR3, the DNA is TGTGCCAGCACCCAACTTTTGCCCAGGCGTGAGCAGTACTTC. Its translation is CASTQLLPRREQYF.

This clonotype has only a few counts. The CDR3 DNA reads TGTGCCAGCAGTTTTGGGACGGCACTAAAGGGCTACACCTTC. This translates into CASSFGTALKGYTF. The chain is built from TRBV12-3 or TRBV12-4 and TRBJ1-2, with D perhaps matching TRBD1 (5 bases). Trimming left V 3 bases short and J 8 bases short, with 16 bases between. The CDR3 contains 14 residues.

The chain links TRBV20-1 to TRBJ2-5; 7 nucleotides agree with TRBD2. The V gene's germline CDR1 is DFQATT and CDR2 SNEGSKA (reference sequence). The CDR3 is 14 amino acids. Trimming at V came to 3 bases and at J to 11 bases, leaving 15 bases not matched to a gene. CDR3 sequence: CSASGTKNGNEQYF. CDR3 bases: TGCAGTGCTAGCGGGACTAAGAACGGCAATGAGCAGTACTTC.

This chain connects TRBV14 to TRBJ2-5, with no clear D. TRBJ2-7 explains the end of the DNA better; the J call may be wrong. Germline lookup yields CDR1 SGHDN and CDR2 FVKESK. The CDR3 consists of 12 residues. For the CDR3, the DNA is TGTGCCAGCAGCCCCGCCCCCAGCGAGCAGTACTTC. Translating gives CASSPAPSEQYF.